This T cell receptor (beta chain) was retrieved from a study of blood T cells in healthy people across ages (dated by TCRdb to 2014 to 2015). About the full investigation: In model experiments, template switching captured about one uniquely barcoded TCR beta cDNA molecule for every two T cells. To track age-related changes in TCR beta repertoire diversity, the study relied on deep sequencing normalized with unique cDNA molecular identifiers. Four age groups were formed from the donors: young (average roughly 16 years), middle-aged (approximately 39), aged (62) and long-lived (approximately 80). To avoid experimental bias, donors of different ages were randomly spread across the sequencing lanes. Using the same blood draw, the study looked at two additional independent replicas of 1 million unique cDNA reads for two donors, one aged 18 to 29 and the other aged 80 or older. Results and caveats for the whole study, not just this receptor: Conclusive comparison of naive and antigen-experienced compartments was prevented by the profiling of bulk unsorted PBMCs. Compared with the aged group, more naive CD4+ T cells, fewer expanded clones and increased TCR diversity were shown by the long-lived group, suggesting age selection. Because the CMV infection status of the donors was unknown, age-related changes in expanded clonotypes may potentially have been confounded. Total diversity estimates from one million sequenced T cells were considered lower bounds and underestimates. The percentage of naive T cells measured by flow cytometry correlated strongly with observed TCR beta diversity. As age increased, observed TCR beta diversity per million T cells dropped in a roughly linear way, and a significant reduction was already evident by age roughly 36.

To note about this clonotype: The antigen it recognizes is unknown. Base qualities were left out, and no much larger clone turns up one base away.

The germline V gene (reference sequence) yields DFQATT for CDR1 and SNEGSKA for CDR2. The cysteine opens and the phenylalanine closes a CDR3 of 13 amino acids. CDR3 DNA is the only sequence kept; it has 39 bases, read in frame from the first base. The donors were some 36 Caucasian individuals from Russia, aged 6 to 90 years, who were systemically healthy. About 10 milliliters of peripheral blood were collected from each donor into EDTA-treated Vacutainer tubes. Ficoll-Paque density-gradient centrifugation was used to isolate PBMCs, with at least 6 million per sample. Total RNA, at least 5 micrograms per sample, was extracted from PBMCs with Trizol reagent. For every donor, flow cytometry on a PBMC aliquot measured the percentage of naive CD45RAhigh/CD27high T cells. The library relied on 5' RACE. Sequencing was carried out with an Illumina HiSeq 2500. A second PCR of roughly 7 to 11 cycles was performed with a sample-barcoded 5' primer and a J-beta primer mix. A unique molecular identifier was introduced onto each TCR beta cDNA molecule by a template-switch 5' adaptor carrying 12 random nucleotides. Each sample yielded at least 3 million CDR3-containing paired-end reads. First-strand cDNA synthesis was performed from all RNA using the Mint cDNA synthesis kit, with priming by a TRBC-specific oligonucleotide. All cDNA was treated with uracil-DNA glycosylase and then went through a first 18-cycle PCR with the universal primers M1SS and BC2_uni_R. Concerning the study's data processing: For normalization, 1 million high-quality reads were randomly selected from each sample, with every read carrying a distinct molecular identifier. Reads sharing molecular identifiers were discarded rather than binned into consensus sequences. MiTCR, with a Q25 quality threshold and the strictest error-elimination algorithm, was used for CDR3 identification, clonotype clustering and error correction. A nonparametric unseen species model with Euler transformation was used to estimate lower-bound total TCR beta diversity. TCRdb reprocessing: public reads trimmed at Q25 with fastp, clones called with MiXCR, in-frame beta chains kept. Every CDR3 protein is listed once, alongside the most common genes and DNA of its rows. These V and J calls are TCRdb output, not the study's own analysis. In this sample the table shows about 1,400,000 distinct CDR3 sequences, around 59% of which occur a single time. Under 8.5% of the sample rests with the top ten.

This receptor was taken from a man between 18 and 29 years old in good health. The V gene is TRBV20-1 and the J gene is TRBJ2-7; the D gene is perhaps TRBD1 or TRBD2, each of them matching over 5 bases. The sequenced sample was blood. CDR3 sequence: CSTQEAGYYEQYF. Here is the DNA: TGCAGCACACAGGAGGCCGGGTACTACGAGCAGTACTTC.